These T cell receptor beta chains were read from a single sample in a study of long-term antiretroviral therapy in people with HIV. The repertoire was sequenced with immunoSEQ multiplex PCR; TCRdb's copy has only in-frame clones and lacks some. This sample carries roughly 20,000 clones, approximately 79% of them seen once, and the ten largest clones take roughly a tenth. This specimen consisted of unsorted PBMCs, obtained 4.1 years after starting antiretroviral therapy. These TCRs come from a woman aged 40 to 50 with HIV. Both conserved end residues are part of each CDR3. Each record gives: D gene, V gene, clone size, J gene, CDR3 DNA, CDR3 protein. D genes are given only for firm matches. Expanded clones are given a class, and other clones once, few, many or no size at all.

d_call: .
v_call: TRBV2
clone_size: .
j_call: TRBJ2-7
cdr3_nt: TGTGCCAGCAGGGACAGCTTCTACGAGCAGTACTTC
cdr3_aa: CASRDSFYEQYF

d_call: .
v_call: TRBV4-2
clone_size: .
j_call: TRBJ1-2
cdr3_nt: TGTGCCAGCAGCCAAGATCGACGGGACCGAGGAGGCTACACCTTC
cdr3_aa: CASSQDRRDRGGYTF

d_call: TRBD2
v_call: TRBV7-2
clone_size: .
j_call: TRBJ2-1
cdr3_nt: TGTGCCAGCAATCTAGCGGGAGGAGACAATGAGCAGTTCTTC
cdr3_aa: CASNLAGGDNEQFF

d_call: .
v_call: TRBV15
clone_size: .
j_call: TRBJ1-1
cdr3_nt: TGTGCCACCAGCAGAGATCCACGGGCTGAAGCTTTCTTT
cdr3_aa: CATSRDPRAEAFF

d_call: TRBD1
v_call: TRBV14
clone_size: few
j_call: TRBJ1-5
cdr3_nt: TGTGCCAGCAGCCAAGCTCTCGTACAGGGGATGAATCAGCCCCAGCATTTT
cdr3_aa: CASSQALVQGMNQPQHF

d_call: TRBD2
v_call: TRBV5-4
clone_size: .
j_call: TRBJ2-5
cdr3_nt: TGTGCCAGCAGAAGGGCTAGCGGGCGGAGAGAGACCCAGTACTTC
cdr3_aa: CASRRASGRRETQYF

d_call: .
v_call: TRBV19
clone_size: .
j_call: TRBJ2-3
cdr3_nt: TGTGCCACTGCAGAGAGATCCACAGATACGCAGTATTTT
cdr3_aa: CATAERSTDTQYF

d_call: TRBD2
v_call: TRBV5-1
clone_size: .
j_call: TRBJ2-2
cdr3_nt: TGCGCCAGCAGCCCCCGGGGCGGGAGTGCCGGGGAGCTGTTTTTT
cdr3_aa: CASSPRGGSAGELFF

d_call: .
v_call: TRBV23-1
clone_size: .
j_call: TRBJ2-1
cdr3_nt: TGCGCCAGCAGTCATACGCCCGGCAGCGGATCTCACTCCTACAATGAGCAGTTCTTC
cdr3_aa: CASSHTPGSGSHSYNEQFF

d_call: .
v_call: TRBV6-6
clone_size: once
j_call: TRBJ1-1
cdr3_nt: TGTGCCAGCATGGGACACGTGGGGGCTTTCTTT
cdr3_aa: CASMGHVGAFF

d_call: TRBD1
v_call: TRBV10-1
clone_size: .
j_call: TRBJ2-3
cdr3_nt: TGCGCCAGCACACCGGGACAGGGGAGCGATACGCAGTATTTT
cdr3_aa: CASTPGQGSDTQYF

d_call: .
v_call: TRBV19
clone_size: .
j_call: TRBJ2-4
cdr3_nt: TGTGCCAGTAGTATCCTACAGGGAGGGAGAGCCAAAAACATTCAGTACTTC
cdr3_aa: CASSILQGGRAKNIQYF

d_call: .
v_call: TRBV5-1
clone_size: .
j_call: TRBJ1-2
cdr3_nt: TGCGCCAGCAGCTTCGGTTCCCGGGACGGCCTCTATGGCTACACCTTC
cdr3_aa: CASSFGSRDGLYGYTF